The clone carrying this TCR beta chain was picked up many times. What it binds is unknown. The data were taken from a study of CD8+CD57+ T cells in acquired aplastic anemia. Study in general: Sorted cells (CD4+ and CD8+) yielded DNA amounts that averaged approximately 2.9 ug. The study obtained approximately 11 million reads on average for CD4+ cells from healthy donors. Study-level points and caveats: In common between the patients and the controls were nearly 30 CD8+ CDR3 sequences. Controls did not differ significantly from patients in CD8+ Simpson's diversity.

Genomic DNA served as template for TCR beta VDJ and CDR3 profiling. TCRdb called the reads again in MiXCR, with one record for every CDR3 protein. The repertoire holds some 180,000 distinct CDR3 sequences, 45% to 50% seen once, with approximately 2.9% in the top ten. The CDR3 spans 16 residues. The V gene lost 3 bases and the J gene lost 1 base, with 16 bases spanning the gap. The germline V gene has CDR1 DFQATT and CDR2 SNEGSKA (reference sequence). The sample comprised sorted CD4+, CD8+, or CD8+CD57+ T cells (not recorded which) from PBMCs. The rearrangement links TRBV20-1 to TRBJ1-5, with a weak D call TRBD1 (6 bases). This clonotype was sampled from a human donor in good health. DNA for the CDR3: TGCAGTGCTAGTGACTTAGGGGGTTGGAGCAATCAGCCCCAGCATTTT. Encoded protein: CSASDLGGWSNQPQHF.